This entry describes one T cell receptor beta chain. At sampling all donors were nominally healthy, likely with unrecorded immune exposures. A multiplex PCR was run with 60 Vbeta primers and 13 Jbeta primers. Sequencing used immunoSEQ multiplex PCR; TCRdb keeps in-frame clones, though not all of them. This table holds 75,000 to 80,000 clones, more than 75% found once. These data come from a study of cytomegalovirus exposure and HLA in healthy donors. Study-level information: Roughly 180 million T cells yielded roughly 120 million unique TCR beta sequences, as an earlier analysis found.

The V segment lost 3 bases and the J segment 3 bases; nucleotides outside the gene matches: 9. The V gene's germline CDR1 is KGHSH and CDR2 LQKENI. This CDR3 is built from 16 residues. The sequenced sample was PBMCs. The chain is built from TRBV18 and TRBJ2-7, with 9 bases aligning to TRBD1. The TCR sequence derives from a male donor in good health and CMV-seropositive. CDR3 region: CASSPQRQGGGYEQYF. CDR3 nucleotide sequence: TGTGCCAGCTCACCCCAGAGACAGGGGGGAGGCTACGAGCAGTACTTC.